Following are 14 T cell receptor beta chains from one sample sequenced in a study of CD8 T cells in Susac syndrome. The RNA input was 0.5 to 1 ug, and it was reverse transcribed with random hexamers. One entry per CDR3 protein, called by TCRdb with MiXCR from the immunoSEQ multiplex PCR reads. The sample yields about 190,000 distinct CDR3 sequences, 93% seen once. Sequenced input: CD4+ T cells from PBMCs. These receptor sequences come from a human donor in good health.

This chain connects TRBV6-6 to TRBJ2-7; D ambiguous. The CDR3 runs 15 residues. The ends were cut back, 6 bases at V and 0 bases at J, with 15 bases in the middle. CDR1 and CDR2 (germline): MNHNY, SVGAGI (reference sequence). CDR3 nucleotide sequence: TGTGCCAGCAGAAGCCTCGGCCAGGCCTCCTACGAGCAGTACTTC. The encoded protein is CASRSLGQASYEQYF.

The CDR3 DNA sequence: TGTGCCAGCAGTATCGGGGGGATGGGTACTGAAGCTTTCTTT. Encoded protein: CASSIGGMGTEAFF. The rearrangement links TRBV28 to TRBJ1-1, with a weak D call TRBD1 (5 bases). The germline gives CDR1 MDHEN, CDR2 SYDVKM. This CDR3 contains 14 residues. With 5 bases removed from V and 5 bases from J, the gap between germline ends came to 15 bases.

The chain uses TRBV19 and TRBJ2-7; 8 nucleotides match TRBD1. V dropped 4 bases and J dropped 9; count of bases not matched to a gene: 8. Germline V gives CDR1 LNHDA, CDR2 SQIVND (reference sequence). This CDR3 region has 13 residues. CDR3 nucleotide sequence: TGTGCCAGTAGTAAGGACAGGGATTGGATGCAGTACTTC. This translates into CASSKDRDWMQYF.

This chain links TRBV20-1 with TRBJ1-2; D possibly corresponds to TRBD1 (6 bases). Between the trimmed V and J ends, which lost 3 bases and 5 bases, there was a span of 16 bases. The V gene's germline CDR1 is DFQATT and CDR2 SNEGSKA (reference sequence). This CDR3 comprises 14 residues. The CDR3 is CSASPGGRIYGYTF. The DNA for the CDR3 is TGCAGTGCTAGCCCCGGGGGCAGAATATATGGCTACACCTTC.

This clonotype was seen only once. This chain uses TRBV11-2 with TRBJ2-1; no definite D call. Between the trimmed V and J ends, which lost 1 base and 9 bases, there was a span of 19 bases. Germline V CDR1 and CDR2: SGHAT, FQNNGV. The CDR3 spans 16 residues. The CDR3 reads CASSLVSRRGGVEQFF. CDR3 DNA: TGTGCCAGCAGCTTAGTTAGTCGGCGAGGTGGGGTTGAGCAGTTCTTC.

The chain couples TRBV9 to TRBJ2-5; a possible D gene is TRBD1 (6 bases). Per the germline V gene, CDR1 is SGDLS and CDR2 is YYNGEE. The CDR3 loop spans 14 amino acids. Trimming took off 3 bases at V and 4 bases at J, with 13 bases between the two ends. The CDR3 coding sequence is TGTGCCAGCAGCGGCACAGGGTTCACAGAGACCCAGTACTTC. The encoded protein is CASSGTGFTETQYF.

This chain connects TRBV10-3 to TRBJ2-3, with D unresolved. The CDR3 loop spans 13 amino acids. Trimming pared 10 bases from V and 0 bases from J, leaving 11 bases between. The V gene's germline CDR1 is ENHRY and CDR2 SYGVKD. In DNA, the CDR3 is TGTGCCACCTCTCGGTCGAGCACAGATACGCAGTATTTT. Protein product: CATSRSSTDTQYF.

This clonotype was seen only once. The J gene is TRBJ2-7, the V gene TRBV6-2 or TRBV6-3; perhaps TRBD1 as D (5 bases). Germline V gene lookup returns CDR1 MNHEY and CDR2 SVGEGT. This CDR3 region has 12 residues. Trimming took off 6 bases at V and 4 bases at J, with 10 bases between the two ends. CDR3 residues: CASRWGGYEQYF. The CDR3 DNA reads as TGTGCCAGCAGATGGGGCGGATACGAGCAGTACTTC.

The chain uses TRBV20-1 and TRBJ1-5, with D unresolved. This CDR3 has 13 residues. The V and J ends lost 6 bases and 2 bases respectively, with 11 bases between them. The germline gives CDR1 DFQATT, CDR2 SNEGSKA (reference sequence). The CDR3 DNA reads TGCAGTGCCCCCTCCCAGGGCAATCAGCCCCAGCATTTT. Amino acids: CSAPSQGNQPQHF.

The chain employs TRBV7-9 and TRBJ1-1, with no clear D. The V gene's germline CDR1 is SEHNR and CDR2 FQNEAQ (reference sequence). V was clipped by 2 bases and J by 4 bases, with 5 bases between them. CDR3 length: 12 amino acids. In DNA form, the CDR3 reads TGTGCCAGCAGCTTAACGCTCACTGAAGCTTTCTTT. Protein sequence: CASSLTLTEAFF.

The rearrangement uses TRBV13 and TRBJ2-4, with D uncertain. Trimming cost V 1 base and J 0 bases, with 10 bases left between them. This CDR3 has 16 amino acids. Looked up from germline, CDR1 is PRHDT and CDR2 is FYEKMQ (reference sequence). The CDR3 spells CASSLDHGLAKNIQYF. The CDR3, as DNA: TGTGCCAGCAGCTTAGACCACGGCCTAGCCAAAAACATTCAGTACTTC.

The chain uses TRBV5-8 and TRBJ2-4; D is possibly TRBD1 (5 bases). The V end lost 4 bases, the J end lost 8 bases, and 19 bases lay between the germline ends. The CDR3 contains 15 residues. From germline, CDR1 is SGHTS and CDR2 YDEGEE. The CDR3, as DNA: TGTGCCAGCAGCCTTAAGGGGTCCCACCGTGACATTCAGTACTTC. Translated, it gives CASSLKGSHRDIQYF.

The V and J genes are TRBV29-1 and TRBJ2-7, with 7 bases aligning to TRBD1. CDR1 SQVTM and CDR2 ANQGSEA come from the germline V gene. This CDR3 is 12 amino acids long. Trimming took 6 bases from V and 1 from J; bases not matched to a gene: 3. The CDR3 loop reads CSVSTGSYEQYF. For the CDR3, the DNA is TGCAGCGTCTCGACAGGGTCCTACGAGCAGTACTTC.

This clonotype has a single count. CDR3: CASSLTGTGGSGANVLTF. CDR3 nucleotides: TGCGCCAGCAGCCTTACCGGGACAGGGGGCTCTGGGGCCAACGTCCTGACTTTC. The V gene is TRBV4-3, the J gene TRBJ2-6; 11 nucleotides line up with TRBD1. This CDR3 is 18 amino acids long. Unmatched junction bases numbered 5, after V lost 4 bases and J lost 0 bases. Germline assignment: CDR1 LGHNA and CDR2 YSLEER.